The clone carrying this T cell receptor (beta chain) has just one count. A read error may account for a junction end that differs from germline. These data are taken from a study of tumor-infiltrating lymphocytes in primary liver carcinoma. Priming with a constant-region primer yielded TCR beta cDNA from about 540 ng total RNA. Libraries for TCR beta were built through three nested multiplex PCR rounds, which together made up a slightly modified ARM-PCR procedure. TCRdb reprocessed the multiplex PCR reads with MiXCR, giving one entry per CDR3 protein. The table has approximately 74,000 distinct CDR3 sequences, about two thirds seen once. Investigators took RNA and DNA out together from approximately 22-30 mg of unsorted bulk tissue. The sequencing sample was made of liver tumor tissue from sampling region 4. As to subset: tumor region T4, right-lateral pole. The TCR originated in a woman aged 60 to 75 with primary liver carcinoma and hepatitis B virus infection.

This CDR3 is CASSPQCTYNKQFF. The CDR3 nucleotides read TGTGCCAGCAGCCCTCAATGCACCTACAATAAGCAGTTCTTC. The gene calls are TRBV11-3 and TRBJ2-1; D is undetermined. This CDR3 spans 14 amino acids. CDR1 and CDR2 from the germline V gene are SGHNT and YENEEA.